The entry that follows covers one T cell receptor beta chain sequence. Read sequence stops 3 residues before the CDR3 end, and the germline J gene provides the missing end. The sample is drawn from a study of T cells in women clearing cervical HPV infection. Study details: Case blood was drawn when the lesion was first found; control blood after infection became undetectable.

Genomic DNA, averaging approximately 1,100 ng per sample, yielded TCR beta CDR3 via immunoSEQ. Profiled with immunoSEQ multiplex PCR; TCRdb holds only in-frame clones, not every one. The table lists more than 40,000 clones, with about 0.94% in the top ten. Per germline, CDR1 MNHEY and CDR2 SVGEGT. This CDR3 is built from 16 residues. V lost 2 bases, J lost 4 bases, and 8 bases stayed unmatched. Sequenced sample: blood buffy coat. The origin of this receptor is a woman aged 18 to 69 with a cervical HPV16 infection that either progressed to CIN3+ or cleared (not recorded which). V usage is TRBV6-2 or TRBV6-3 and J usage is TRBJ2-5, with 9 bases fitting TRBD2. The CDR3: CASSYQRGEGSETQYF. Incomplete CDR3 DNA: TGTGCCAGCAGTTACCAGCGGGGGGAGGGATCAGAGACC.